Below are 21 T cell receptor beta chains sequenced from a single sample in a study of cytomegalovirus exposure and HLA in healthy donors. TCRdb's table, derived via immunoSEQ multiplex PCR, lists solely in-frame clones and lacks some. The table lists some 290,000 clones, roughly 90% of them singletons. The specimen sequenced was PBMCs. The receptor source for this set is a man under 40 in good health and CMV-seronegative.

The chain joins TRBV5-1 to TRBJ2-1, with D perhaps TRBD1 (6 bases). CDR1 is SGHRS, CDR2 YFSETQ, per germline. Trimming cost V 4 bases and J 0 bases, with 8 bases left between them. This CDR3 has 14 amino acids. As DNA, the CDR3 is TGCGCCAGCAGCATGACAGGCTCCTACAATGAGCAGTTCTTC. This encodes CASSMTGSYNEQFF.

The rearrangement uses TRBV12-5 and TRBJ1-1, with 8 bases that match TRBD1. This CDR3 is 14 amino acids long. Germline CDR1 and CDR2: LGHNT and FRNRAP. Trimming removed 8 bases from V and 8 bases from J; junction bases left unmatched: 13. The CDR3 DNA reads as TGTGCTAGTAATCGGGCAGGGGGCGGGAAGGAAGCTTTCTTT. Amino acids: CASNRAGGGKEAFF.

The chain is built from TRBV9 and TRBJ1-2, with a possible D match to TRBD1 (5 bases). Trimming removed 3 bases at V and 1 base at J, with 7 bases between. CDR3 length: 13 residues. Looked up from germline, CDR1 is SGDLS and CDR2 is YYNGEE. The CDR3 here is CASSGQNNYGYTF. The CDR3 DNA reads TGTGCCAGCAGCGGACAGAATAACTATGGCTACACCTTC. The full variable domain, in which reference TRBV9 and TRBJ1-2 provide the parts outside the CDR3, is DSGVTQTPKHLITATGQRVTLRCSPRSGDLSVYWYQQSLDQGLQFLIQYYNGEERAKGNILERFSAQQFPDLHSELNLSSLELGDSALYFCASSGQNNYGYTFGSGTRLTVV.

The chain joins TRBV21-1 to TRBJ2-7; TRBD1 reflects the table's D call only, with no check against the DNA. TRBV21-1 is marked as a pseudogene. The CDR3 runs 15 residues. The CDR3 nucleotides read TGTGCCAGCAGCAAAAGAGGGGGCCAACCCTACGAGCAGTACTTC. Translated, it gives CASSKRGGQPYEQYF.

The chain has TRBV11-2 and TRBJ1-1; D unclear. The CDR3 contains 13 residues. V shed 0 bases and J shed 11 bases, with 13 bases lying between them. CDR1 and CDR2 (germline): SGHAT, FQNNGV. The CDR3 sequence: CASSLDPGVWAFF. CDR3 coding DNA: TGTGCCAGCAGCTTAGACCCCGGGGTCTGGGCTTTCTTT.

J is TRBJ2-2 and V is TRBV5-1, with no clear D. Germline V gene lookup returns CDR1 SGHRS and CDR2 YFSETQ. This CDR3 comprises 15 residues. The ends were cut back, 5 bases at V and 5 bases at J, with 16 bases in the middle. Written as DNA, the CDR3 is TGCGCCAGCAGGCCCGGTTCGACTCAAACCGGGGAGCTGTTTTTT. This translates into CASRPGSTQTGELFF.

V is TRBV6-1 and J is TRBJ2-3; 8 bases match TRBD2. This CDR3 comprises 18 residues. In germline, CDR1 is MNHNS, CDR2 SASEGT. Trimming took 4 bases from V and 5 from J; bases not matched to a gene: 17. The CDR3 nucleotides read TGTGCCAGCAGTGGTCCCCGCTTGGCGGGGGGATCCCAAGATACGCAGTATTTT. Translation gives CASSGPRLAGGSQDTQYF.

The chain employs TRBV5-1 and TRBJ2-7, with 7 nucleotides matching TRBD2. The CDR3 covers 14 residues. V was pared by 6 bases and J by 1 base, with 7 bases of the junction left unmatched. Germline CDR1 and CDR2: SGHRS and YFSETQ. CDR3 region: CASTSGTTSYEQYF. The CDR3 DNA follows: TGCGCCAGCACCTCGGGGACTACGTCCTACGAGCAGTACTTC.

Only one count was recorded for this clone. CDR3: CASREGGIYEQYF. CDR3 DNA: TGTGCCAGCAGAGAGGGAGGGATCTACGAGCAGTACTTC. The rearrangement uses TRBV28 and TRBJ2-7; TRBD2 matches 7 bases. The CDR3 spans 13 residues. Trimming cost V 6 bases and J 3 bases; bases outside gene matches: 5. Looked up from germline, CDR1 is MDHEN and CDR2 is SYDVKM.

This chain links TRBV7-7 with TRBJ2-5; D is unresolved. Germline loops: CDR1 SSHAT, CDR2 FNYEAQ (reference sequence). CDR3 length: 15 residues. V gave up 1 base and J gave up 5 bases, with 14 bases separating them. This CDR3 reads CASSLVPSVYETQYF. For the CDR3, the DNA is TGTGCCAGCAGCTTAGTTCCCAGCGTTTACGAGACCCAGTACTTC.

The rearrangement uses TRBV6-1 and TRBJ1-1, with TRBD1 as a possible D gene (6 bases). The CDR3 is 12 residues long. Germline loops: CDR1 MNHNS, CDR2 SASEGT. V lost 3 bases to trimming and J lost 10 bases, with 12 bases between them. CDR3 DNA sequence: TGTGCCAGCAGTGACCTGGGGGCGGTAGCTTTCTTT. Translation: CASSDLGAVAFF.

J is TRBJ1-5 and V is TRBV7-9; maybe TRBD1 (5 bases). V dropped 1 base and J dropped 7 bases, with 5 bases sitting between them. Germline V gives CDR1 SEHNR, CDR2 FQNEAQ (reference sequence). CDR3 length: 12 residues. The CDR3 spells CASSLEGQPQHF. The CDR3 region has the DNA TGTGCCAGCAGCTTAGAGGGGCAGCCCCAGCATTTT. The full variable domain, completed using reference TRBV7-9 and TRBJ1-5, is DTGVSQNPRHKITKRGQNVTFRCDPISEHNRLYWYRQTLGQGPEFLTYFQNEAQLEKSRLLSDRFSAERPKGSFSTLEIQRTEQGDSAMYLCASSLEGQPQHFGDGTRLSIL.

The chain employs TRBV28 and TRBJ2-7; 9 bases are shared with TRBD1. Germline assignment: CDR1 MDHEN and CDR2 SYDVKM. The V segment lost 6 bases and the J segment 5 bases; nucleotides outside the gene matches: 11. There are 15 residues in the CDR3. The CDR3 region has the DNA TGTGCCAGCAGCTGGCCGGGACAGGGAAACCACGAGCAGTACTTC. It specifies CASSWPGQGNHEQYF.

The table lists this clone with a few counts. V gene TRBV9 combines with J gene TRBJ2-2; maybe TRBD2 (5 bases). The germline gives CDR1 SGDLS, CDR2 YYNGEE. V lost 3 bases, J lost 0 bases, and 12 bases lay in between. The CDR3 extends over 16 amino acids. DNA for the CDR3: TGTGCCAGCAGCGCCCAGGACTTTGCGAACACCGGGGAGCTGTTTTTT. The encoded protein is CASSAQDFANTGELFF.

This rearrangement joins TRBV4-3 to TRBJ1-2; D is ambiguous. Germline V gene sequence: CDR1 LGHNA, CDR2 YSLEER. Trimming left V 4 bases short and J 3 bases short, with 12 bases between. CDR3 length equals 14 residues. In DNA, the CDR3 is TGCGCCAGCAGCCGCGATTGGGAGGACTATGGCTACACCTTC. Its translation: CASSRDWEDYGYTF.

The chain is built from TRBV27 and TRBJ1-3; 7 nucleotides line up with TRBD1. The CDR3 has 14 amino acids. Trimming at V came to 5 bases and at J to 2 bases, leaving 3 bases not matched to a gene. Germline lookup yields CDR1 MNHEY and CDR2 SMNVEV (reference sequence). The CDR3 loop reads CASSPGTAGNTIYF. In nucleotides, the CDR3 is TGTGCCAGCAGTCCCGGGACAGCTGGAAACACCATATATTTT.

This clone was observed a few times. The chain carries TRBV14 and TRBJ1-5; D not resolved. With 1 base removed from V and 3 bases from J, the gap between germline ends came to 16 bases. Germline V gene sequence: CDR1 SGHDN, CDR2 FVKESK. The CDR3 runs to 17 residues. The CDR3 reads CASSQAPWAGTNQPQHF. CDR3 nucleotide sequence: TGTGCCAGCAGCCAAGCTCCTTGGGCTGGTACCAATCAGCCCCAGCATTTT.

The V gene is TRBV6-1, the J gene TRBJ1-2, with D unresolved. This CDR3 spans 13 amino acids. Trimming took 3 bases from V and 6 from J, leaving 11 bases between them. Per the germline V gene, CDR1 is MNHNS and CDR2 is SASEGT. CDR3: CASSEYSIDGYTF. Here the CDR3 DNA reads TGTGCCAGCAGTGAGTACAGTATAGATGGCTACACCTTC.

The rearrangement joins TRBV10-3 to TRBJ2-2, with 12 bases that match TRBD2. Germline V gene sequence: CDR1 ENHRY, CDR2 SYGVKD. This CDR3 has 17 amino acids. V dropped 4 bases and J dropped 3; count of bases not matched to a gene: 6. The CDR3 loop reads CAISAFTSGGHTGELFF. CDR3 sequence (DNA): TGTGCCATCAGTGCCTTTACTAGCGGGGGGCACACCGGGGAGCTGTTTTTT.

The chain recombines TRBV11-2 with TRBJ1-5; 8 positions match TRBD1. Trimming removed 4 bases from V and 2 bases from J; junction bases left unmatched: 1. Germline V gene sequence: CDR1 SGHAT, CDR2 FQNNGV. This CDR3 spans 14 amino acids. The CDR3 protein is CASSSTGGNQPQHF. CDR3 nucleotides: TGTGCCAGCAGCTCGACAGGGGGCAATCAGCCCCAGCATTTT.

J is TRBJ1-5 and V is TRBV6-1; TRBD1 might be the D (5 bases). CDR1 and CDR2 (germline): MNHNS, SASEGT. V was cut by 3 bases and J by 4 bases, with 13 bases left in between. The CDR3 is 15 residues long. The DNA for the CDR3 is TGTGCCAGCAGTGAGTTCGGGGAGGGGAATCAGCCCCAGCATTTT. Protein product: CASSEFGEGNQPQHF.